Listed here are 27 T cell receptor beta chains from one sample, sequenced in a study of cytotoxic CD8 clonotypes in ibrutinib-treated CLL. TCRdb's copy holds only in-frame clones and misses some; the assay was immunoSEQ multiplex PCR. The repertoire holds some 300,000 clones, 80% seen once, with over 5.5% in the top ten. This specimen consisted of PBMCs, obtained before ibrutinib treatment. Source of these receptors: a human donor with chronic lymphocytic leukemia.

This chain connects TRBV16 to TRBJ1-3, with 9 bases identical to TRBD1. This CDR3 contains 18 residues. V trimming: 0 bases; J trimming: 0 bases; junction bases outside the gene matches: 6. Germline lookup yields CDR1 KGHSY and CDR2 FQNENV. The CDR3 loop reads CASSQSSGQGSSGNTIYF. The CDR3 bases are TGTGCCAGCAGCCAATCGAGTGGACAGGGGAGCTCTGGAAACACCATATATTTT.

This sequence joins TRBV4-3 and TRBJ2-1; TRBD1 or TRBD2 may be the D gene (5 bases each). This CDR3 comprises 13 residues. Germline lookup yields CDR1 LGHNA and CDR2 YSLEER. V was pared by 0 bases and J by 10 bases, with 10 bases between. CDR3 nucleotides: TGCGCCAGCAGCCAAGATTCAGGGAGCGAGCAGTTCTTC. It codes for CASSQDSGSEQFF.

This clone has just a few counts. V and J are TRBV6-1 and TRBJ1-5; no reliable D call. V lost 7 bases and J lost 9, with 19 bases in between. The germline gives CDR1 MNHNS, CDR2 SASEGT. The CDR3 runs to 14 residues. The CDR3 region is CASTGLTSWAPQHF. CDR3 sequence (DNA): TGTGCCAGCACAGGACTGACATCCTGGGCGCCCCAGCATTTT.

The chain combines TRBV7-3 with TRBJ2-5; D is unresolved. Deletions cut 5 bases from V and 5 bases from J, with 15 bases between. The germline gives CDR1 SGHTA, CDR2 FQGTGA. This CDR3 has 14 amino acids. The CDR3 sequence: CASSPQVGSETQYF. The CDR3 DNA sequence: TGTGCCAGCAGCCCCCAAGTGGGATCTGAGACCCAGTACTTC.

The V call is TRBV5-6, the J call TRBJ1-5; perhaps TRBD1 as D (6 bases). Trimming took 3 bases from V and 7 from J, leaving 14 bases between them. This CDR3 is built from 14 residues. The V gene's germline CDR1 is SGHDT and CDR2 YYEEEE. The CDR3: CASSSTGSAQPQHF. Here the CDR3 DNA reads TGTGCCAGCAGCTCTACAGGGAGTGCCCAGCCCCAGCATTTT.

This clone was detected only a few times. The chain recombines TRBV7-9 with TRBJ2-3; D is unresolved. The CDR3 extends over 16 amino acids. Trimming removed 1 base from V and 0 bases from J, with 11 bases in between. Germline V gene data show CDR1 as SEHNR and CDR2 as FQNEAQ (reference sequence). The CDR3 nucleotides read TGTGCCAGCAGCTTAGGACATTACGGTAGCACAGATACGCAGTATTTT. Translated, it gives CASSLGHYGSTDTQYF.

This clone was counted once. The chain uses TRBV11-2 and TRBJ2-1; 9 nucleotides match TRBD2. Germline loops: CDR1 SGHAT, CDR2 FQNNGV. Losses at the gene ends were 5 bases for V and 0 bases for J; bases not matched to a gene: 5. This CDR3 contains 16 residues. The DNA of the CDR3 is TGTGCCAGCAGCCCTCTAGCGGGGAGCTCCTACAATGAGCAGTTCTTC. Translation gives CASSPLAGSSYNEQFF.

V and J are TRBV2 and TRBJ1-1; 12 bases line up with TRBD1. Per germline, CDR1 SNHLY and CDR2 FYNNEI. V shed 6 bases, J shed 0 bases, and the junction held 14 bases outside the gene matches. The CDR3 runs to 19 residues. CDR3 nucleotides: TGTGCCAGCAGCCCGGGACAGGGGGCGGCCTGGGGGATGAACACTGAAGCTTTCTTT. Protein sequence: CASSPGQGAAWGMNTEAFF.

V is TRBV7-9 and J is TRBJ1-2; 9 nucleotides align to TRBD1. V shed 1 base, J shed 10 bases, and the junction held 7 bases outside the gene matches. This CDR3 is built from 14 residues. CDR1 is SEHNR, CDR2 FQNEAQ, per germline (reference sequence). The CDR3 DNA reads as TGTGCCAGCAGCTTAGAGGGACAGGGACGGGTCTACACCTTC. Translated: CASSLEGQGRVYTF.

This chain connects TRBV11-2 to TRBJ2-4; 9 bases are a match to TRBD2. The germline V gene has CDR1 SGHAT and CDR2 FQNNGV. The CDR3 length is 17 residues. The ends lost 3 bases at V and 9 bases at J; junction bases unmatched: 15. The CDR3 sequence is CASSLWGGRARNGIQYF. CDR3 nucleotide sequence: TGTGCCAGCAGCTTGTGGGGCGGGAGGGCCCGAAATGGCATTCAGTACTTC.

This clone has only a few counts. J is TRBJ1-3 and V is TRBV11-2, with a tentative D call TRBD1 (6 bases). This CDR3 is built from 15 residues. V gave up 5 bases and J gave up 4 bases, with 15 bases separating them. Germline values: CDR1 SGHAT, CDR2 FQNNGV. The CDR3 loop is CASSTLQGGGNTIYF. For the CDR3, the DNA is TGTGCCAGCAGCACCCTACAGGGAGGCGGAAACACCATATATTTT. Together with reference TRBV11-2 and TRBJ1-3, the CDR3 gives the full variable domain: EAGVAQSPRYKIIEKRQSVAFWCNPISGHATLYWYQQILGQGPKLLIQFQNNGVVDDSQLPKDRFSAERLKGVDSTLKIQPAKLEDSAVYLCASSTLQGGGNTIYFGEGSWLTVV.

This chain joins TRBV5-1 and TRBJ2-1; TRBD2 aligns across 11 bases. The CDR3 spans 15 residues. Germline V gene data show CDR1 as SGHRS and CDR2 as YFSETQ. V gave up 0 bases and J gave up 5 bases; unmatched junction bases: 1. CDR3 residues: CASSLAGLADNEQFF. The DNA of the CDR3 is TGCGCCAGCAGCTTGGCGGGACTAGCGGACAATGAGCAGTTCTTC.

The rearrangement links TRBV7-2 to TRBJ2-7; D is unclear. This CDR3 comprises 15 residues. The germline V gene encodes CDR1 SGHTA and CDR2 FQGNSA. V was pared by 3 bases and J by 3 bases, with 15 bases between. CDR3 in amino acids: CASSLEITRRYEQYF. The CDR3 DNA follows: TGTGCCAGCAGCTTGGAGATAACACGCCGCTACGAGCAGTACTTC.

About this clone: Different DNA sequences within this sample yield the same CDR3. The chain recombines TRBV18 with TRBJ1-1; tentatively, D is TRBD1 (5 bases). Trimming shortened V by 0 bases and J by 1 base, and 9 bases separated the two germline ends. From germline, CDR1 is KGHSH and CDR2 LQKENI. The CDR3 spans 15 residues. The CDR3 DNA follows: TGTGCCAGCTCACCACCAGGACAACCGAACACTGAAGCTTTCTTT. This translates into CASSPPGQPNTEAFF.

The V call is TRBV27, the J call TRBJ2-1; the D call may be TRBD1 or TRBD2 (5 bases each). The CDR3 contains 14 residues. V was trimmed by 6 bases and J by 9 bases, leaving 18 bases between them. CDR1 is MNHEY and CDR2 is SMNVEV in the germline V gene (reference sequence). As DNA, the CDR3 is TGTGCCAGCAGCCGGGCCGGGAAGGGGCTTGAGCAGTTCTTC. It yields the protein CASSRAGKGLEQFF.

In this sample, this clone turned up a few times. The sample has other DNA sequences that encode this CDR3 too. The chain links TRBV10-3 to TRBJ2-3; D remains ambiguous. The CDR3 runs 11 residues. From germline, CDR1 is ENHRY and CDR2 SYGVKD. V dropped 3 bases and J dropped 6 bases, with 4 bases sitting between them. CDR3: CAISDLDTQYF. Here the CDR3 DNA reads TGTGCCATCAGTGACCTCGATACGCAGTATTTT.

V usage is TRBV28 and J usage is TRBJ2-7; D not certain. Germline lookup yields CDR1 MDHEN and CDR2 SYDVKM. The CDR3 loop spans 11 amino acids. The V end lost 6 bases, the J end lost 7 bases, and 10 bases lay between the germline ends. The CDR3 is CASRANREQYF. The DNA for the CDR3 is TGTGCCAGCAGGGCGAATAGAGAGCAGTACTTC.

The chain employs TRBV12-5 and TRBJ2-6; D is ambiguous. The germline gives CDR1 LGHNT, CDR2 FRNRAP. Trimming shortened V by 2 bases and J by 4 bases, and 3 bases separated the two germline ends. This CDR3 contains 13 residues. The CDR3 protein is CASGLMGANVLTF. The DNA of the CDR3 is TGTGCTAGTGGTTTGATGGGGGCCAACGTCCTGACTTTC.

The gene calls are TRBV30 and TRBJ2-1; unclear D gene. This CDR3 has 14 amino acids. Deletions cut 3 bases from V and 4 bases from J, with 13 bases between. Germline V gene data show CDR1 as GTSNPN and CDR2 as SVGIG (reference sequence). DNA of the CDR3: TGTGCCTGGAGGGGTAGGGATTGGTACAATGAGCAGTTCTTC. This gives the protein CAWRGRDWYNEQFF.

The CDR3 protein is CASSPPTLAGDWEYEQYF. In nucleotides, the CDR3 is TGTGCCAGCTCACCACCTACCCTAGCGGGAGACTGGGAGTACGAGCAGTACTTC. The chain joins TRBV18 to TRBJ2-7, with 10 bases aligning to TRBD2. Germline CDR1 reads KGHSH; CDR2 reads LQKENI. J lost 4 bases, V lost 0 bases, and 12 bases had no gene match. The CDR3 has 18 amino acids. The full variable domain, in which reference TRBV18 and TRBJ2-7 provide the parts outside the CDR3, is NAGVMQNPRHLVRRRGQEARLRCSPMKGHSHVYWYRQLPEEGLKFMVYLQKENIIDESGMPKERFSAEFPKEGPSILRIQQVVRGDSAAYFCASSPPTLAGDWEYEQYFGPGTRLTVT.

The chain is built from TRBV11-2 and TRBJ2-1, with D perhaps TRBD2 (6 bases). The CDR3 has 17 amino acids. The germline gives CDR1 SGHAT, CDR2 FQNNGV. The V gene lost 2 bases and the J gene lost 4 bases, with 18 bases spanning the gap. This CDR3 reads CASSLSLASANYNEQFF. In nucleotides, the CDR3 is TGTGCCAGCAGCTTATCGTTGGCTAGCGCAAATTACAATGAGCAGTTCTTC.

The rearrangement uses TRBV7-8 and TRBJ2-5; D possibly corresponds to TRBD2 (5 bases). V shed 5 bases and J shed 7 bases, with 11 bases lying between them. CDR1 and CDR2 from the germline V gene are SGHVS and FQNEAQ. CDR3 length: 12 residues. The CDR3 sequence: CASSHREGTQYF. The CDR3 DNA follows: TGTGCCAGCAGCCATCGGGAAGGGACCCAGTACTTC.

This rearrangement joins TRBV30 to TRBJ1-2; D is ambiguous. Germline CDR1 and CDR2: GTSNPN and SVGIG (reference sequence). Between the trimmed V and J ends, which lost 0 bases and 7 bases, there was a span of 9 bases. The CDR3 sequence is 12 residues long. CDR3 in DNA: TGTGCCTGGAGTGTAAGAGGGAGTGGCTACACCTTC. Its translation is CAWSVRGSGYTF.

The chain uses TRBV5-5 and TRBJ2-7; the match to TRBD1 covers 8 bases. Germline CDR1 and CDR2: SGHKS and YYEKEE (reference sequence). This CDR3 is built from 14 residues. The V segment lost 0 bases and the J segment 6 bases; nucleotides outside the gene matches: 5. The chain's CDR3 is CASSLEDRVGEQYF. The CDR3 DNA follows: TGTGCCAGCAGCTTGGAGGACAGGGTCGGCGAGCAGTACTTC.

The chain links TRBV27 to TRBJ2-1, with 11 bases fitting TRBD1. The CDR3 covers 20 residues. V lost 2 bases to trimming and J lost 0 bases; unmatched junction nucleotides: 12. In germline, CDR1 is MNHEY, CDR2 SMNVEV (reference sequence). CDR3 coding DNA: TGTGCCAGCAGTTTAGAGTGGGACAGGGGGGGTTTACTCTCCTACAATGAGCAGTTCTTC. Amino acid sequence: CASSLEWDRGGLLSYNEQFF.

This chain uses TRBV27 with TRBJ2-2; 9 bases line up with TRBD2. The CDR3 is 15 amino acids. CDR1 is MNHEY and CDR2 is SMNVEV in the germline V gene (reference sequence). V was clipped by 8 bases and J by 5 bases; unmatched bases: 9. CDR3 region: CASLQRLAGTGELFF. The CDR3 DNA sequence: TGTGCCAGCCTTCAGCGGCTAGCGGGGACCGGGGAGCTGTTTTTT.

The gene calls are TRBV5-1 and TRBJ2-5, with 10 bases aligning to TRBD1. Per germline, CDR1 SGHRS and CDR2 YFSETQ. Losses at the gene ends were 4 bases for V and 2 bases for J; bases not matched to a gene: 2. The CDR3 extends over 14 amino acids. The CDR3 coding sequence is TGCGCCAGCAGCGGGACAGGGGCGCAAGAGACCCAGTACTTC. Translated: CASSGTGAQETQYF.